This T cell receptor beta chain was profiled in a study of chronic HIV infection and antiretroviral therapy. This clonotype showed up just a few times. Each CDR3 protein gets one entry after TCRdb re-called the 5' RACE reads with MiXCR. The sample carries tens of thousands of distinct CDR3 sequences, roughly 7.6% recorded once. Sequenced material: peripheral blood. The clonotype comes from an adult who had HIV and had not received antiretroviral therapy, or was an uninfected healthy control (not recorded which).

The CDR3: CASSRGASATNEKLFF. The CDR3 nucleotides read TGCGCCAGCTCCCGGGGGGCTTCGGCAACTAATGAAAAACTGTTTTTT. V gene TRBV5-1 combines with J gene TRBJ1-4; a weak D match, TRBD1 (6 bases). V lost 7 bases and J 0 bases, leaving 16 bases between the germline ends. The V gene's germline CDR1 is SGHRS and CDR2 YFSETQ. The CDR3 totals 16 residues.